These 20 T cell receptor beta chains share one sample of origin, sequenced in a study of siplizumab effects on memory and regulatory T cells. Here immunoSEQ multiplex PCR was the method, and the copy in TCRdb shows in-frame clones only, minus some. The repertoire holds some 73,000 clones, with 93% as singletons. The sequencing sample was made of CD8+ T cells sorted from blood. These receptors came from a human donor in good health.

The gene calls are TRBV6-5 and TRBJ1-5; D is possibly TRBD1 (6 bases). V lost 8 bases, J lost 3 bases, and 11 bases lay in between. The CDR3 totals 13 residues. Germline V gives CDR1 MNHEY, CDR2 SVGAGI. The CDR3 DNA is TGTGCCAGCGGTCGACAGGACAATCAGCCCCAGCATTTT. It yields the protein CASGRQDNQPQHF.

The V call is TRBV10-3, the J call TRBJ2-7; 13 bases map to TRBD2. From germline, CDR1 is ENHRY and CDR2 SYGVKD. Losses at the gene ends were 6 bases for V and 3 bases for J; bases not matched to a gene: 8. This CDR3 is built from 16 residues. CDR3 nucleotide sequence: TGTGCCATCAGCGAGGGACTAGCGGGGCAATACTACGAGCAGTACTTC. Amino acids: CAISEGLAGQYYEQYF.

This chain connects TRBV2 to TRBJ2-5; maybe TRBD2 (6 bases). The CDR3 covers 15 residues. Per germline, CDR1 SNHLY and CDR2 FYNNEI. With 2 bases removed from V and 5 bases from J, the gap between germline ends came to 15 bases. The CDR3 DNA sequence: TGTGCCAGCAGTGAACACCCTAGCGAGACGGAGACCCAGTACTTC. Its protein product is CASSEHPSETETQYF.

The chain combines TRBV5-6 with TRBJ1-5; tentatively, D is TRBD1 (6 bases). Between the trimmed V and J ends, which lost 2 bases and 3 bases, there was a span of 12 bases. CDR1 and CDR2 from the germline V gene are SGHDT and YYEEEE. This CDR3 contains 15 residues. The CDR3 coding sequence is TGTGCCAGCAGCTTAGCTGGGACACTCAATCAGCCCCAGCATTTT. Protein product: CASSLAGTLNQPQHF.

The V and J genes are TRBV4-3 and TRBJ2-1, with 8 nucleotides matching TRBD2. CDR3 length: 17 amino acids. Germline V CDR1 and CDR2: LGHNA, YSLEER. V was clipped by 0 bases and J by 4 bases; unmatched bases: 8. This chain's CDR3 is CASSQDGGGGPYNEQFF. Written as DNA, the CDR3 is TGCGCCAGCAGCCAAGATGGGGGCGGGGGGCCTTACAATGAGCAGTTCTTC.

The V call is TRBV19, the J call TRBJ2-7; D gene ambiguous. The CDR3 is 14 residues long. V lost 6 bases and J 5 bases, leaving 17 bases between the germline ends. The germline V gene has CDR1 LNHDA and CDR2 SQIVND (reference sequence). In nucleotides, the CDR3 is TGTGCCAGTAGCAACGTTAACAGACTCGACGAGCAGTACTTC. It encodes CASSNVNRLDEQYF. Drawing the rest from reference TRBV19 and TRBJ2-7, the complete variable domain is DGGITQSPKYLFRKEGQNVTLSCEQNLNHDAMYWYRQDPGQGLRLIYYSQIVNDFQKGDIAEGYSVSREKKESFPLTVTSAQKNPTAFYLCASSNVNRLDEQYFGPGTRLTVT.

The genes are TRBV5-4 and TRBJ1-1; D perhaps matches TRBD1 (5 bases). Germline V gene lookup returns CDR1 SGHNT and CDR2 YYREEE (reference sequence). The CDR3 extends over 13 amino acids. Trimming pared 10 bases from V and 4 bases from J, leaving 17 bases between. The CDR3 bases are TGTGCCCACACAAGGACGGGGACCACTGAAGCTTTCTTT. Amino acid sequence: CAHTRTGTTEAFF.

The chain combines TRBV5-5 with TRBJ1-6, with D unclear. In germline, CDR1 is SGHKS, CDR2 YYEKEE (reference sequence). Trimming removed 4 bases at V and 10 bases at J, with 15 bases between. CDR3 size: 14 residues. The CDR3 sequence is CASSPDAGPSPLHF. The CDR3 coding sequence is TGTGCCAGCAGCCCGGACGCGGGTCCCTCACCCCTCCACTTT. The variable domain in full, completed from reference TRBV5-5 and TRBJ1-6, reads DAGVTQSPTHLIKTRGQQVTLRCSPISGHKSVSWYQQVLGQGPQFIFQYYEKEERGRGNFPDRFSARQFPNYSSELNVNALLLGDSALYLCASSPDAGPSPLHFGNGTRLTVT.

This clone occurred once. The V and J genes are TRBV7-9 and TRBJ2-7; D is unclear. V gave up 2 bases and J gave up 4 bases, with 9 bases separating them. Per germline, CDR1 SEHNR and CDR2 FQNEAQ (reference sequence). This CDR3 comprises 13 residues. The CDR3 sequence is CASSLQSGYEQYF. The CDR3 DNA reads TGTGCCAGCAGCTTACAGTCCGGATACGAGCAGTACTTC.

The chain recombines TRBV5-4 with TRBJ1-6; perhaps TRBD1 as D (5 bases). CDR1 and CDR2 (germline): SGHNT, YYREEE (reference sequence). The CDR3 runs to 14 residues. Trimming took off 4 bases at V and 6 bases at J, with 11 bases between the two ends. The DNA for the CDR3 is TGTGCCAGCAGCCCAGGGATGGGTAATTCACCCCTCCACTTT. This sequence encodes CASSPGMGNSPLHF.

Only one count was recorded for this clone. The rearrangement joins TRBV30 to TRBJ1-2; D is uncertain. CDR1 GTSNPN and CDR2 SVGIG come from the germline V gene (reference sequence). The CDR3 loop spans 14 amino acids. The V gene lost 0 bases and the J gene lost 0 bases, with 8 bases spanning the gap. This CDR3 reads CAWSVSITNYGYTF. In nucleotides, the CDR3 is TGTGCCTGGAGTGTAAGCATAACTAACTATGGCTACACCTTC.

The rearrangement joins TRBV11-2 to TRBJ2-3; no clear D gene. CDR1 and CDR2 (germline): SGHAT, FQNNGV. The V end was cut by 5 bases, the J end by 4 bases, with 7 bases between. CDR3 length: 12 residues. CDR3 protein: CASSRTADTQYF. The CDR3 bases are TGTGCCAGCAGCCGAACGGCAGATACGCAGTATTTT.

The rearrangement joins TRBV5-6 to TRBJ1-1, with a weak D call TRBD1 (6 bases). V lost 3 bases to trimming and J lost 5 bases, with 11 bases between them. CDR1 is SGHDT, CDR2 YYEEEE, per germline. This CDR3 is 13 amino acids long. The CDR3 protein is CASSSLGGTEAFF. Written as DNA, the CDR3 is TGTGCCAGCAGCTCCCTAGGGGGTACTGAAGCTTTCTTT.

The chain uses TRBV5-6 and TRBJ2-7; no firm D call. CDR1 SGHDT and CDR2 YYEEEE come from the germline V gene. Trimming took 0 bases from V and 0 from J, leaving 7 bases between them. The CDR3 has 14 residues. CDR3 loop: CASSLVGLSYEQYF. The CDR3 DNA follows: TGTGCCAGCAGCTTGGTCGGGCTCTCCTACGAGCAGTACTTC.

V usage is TRBV9 and J usage is TRBJ2-3; D gene uncertain. The CDR3 is made up of 15 amino acids. The germline gives CDR1 SGDLS, CDR2 YYNGEE. Trimming shortened V by 0 bases and J by 5 bases, and 13 bases separated the two germline ends. The CDR3 region has the DNA TGTGCCAGCAGCGTAGGACTTACCGCACTAGATACGCAGTATTTT. Protein: CASSVGLTALDTQYF.

The rearrangement joins TRBV5-1 to TRBJ2-1; a weak D match, TRBD1 (6 bases). The V gene's germline CDR1 is SGHRS and CDR2 YFSETQ. Deletions cut 5 bases from V and 8 bases from J, with 17 bases between. CDR3 length: 14 amino acids. The CDR3 spells CASRSKGVSDEQFF. The CDR3 nucleotides read TGCGCCAGCAGGAGTAAGGGGGTCTCTGATGAGCAGTTCTTC.

The chain recombines TRBV25-1 with TRBJ1-1, with D tentatively TRBD1 (5 bases). The CDR3 totals 13 residues. Deletions cut 2 bases from V and 3 bases from J, with 7 bases between. Germline assignment: CDR1 MGHDK and CDR2 SYGVNS. As DNA, the CDR3 is TGTGCCAGCAGTGAAGGGGGGTACACTGAAGCTTTCTTT. The encoded protein is CASSEGGYTEAFF. Looking up the rest from reference TRBV25-1 and TRBJ1-1 gives the full variable domain: EADIYQTPRYLVIGTGKKITLECSQTMGHDKMYWYQQDPGMELHLIHYSYGVNSTEKGDLSSESTVSRIRTEHFPLTLESARPSHTSQYLCASSEGGYTEAFFGQGTRLTVV.

The chain's CDR3 is CAISELNTEAFF. Written as DNA, the CDR3 is TGTGCCATCAGTGAGTTGAACACTGAAGCTTTCTTT. V gene TRBV10-3 combines with J gene TRBJ1-1; D unclear. Germline V CDR1 and CDR2: ENHRY, SYGVKD. V dropped 1 base and J dropped 0 bases, with 0 bases sitting between them. The CDR3 loop spans 12 amino acids.

This clone was detected once. The chain combines TRBV6-5 with TRBJ2-7; the match to TRBD1 covers 9 bases. From germline, CDR1 is MNHEY and CDR2 SVGAGI. CDR3 size: 16 residues. J lost 5 bases, V lost 0 bases, and 8 bases had no gene match. This chain's CDR3 is CASSYSGTGWGDEQYF. CDR3 sequence (DNA): TGTGCCAGCAGTTACTCGGGGACAGGGTGGGGGGACGAGCAGTACTTC.

The rearrangement links TRBV7-9 to TRBJ2-7, with a tentative D call TRBD1 (8 bases). This CDR3 has 15 amino acids. CDR1 SEHNR and CDR2 FQNEAQ come from the germline V gene (reference sequence). The V end lost 5 bases, the J end lost 2 bases, and 16 bases lay between the germline ends. CDR3 bases: TGTGCCAGCAGCATAGGACAGGGAGGGGCCTACGAGCAGTACTTC. This translates into CASSIGQGGAYEQYF.